This T cell receptor (beta chain) was documented in a study of technical replicates of blood from a handful of donors. Clones were read by immunoSEQ multiplex PCR, and TCRdb kept only the in-frame ones, dropping some. The sample yields fewer than 100,000 clones, around 97% seen once. The germline gives CDR1 MDHEN, CDR2 SYDVKM. This CDR3 spans 16 amino acids. Trimming left V 3 bases short and J 5 bases short, with 17 bases between. The V gene is TRBV28, the J gene TRBJ1-5; perhaps TRBD1 as D (5 bases). The sequence was obtained from a human donor in good health. What was sequenced was T cells isolated from PBMCs. CDR3 protein: CASSFLTGSKYQPQHF. The CDR3 DNA follows: TGTGCCAGCAGTTTTTTAACAGGATCAAAGTATCAGCCCCAGCATTTT. Drawing the rest from reference TRBV28 and TRBJ1-5, the complete variable domain is DVKVTQSSRYLVKRTGEKVFLECVQDMDHENMFWYRQDPGLGLRLIYFSYDVKMKEKGDIPEGYSVSREKKERFSLILESASTNQTSMYLCASSFLTGSKYQPQHFGDGTRLSIL.